This T cell receptor (beta chain) was profiled in a study of cytomegalovirus exposure and HLA in healthy donors. General study findings and limits: In a later analysis, specific HLA alleles were associated with approximately 17,000 TCR beta sequences at a 0.05 false discovery rate.

Comment on this clone: Its antigen is undetermined.

The CDR3 consists of 16 residues. Trimming removed 2 bases from V and 5 bases from J; junction bases left unmatched: 7. CDR1 and CDR2 from the germline V gene are SEHNR and FQNEAQ (reference sequence). PCR involved 60 Vbeta and 13 Jbeta primers. TCRdb's copy holds only in-frame clones and misses some; the assay was immunoSEQ multiplex PCR. This table has 120,000 or so clones, approximately 86% appearing once. The TCR sequence derives from a middle-aged man in good health and CMV-seronegative. The genes are TRBV7-9 and TRBJ2-3, with 10 bases identical to TRBD1. Specimen: PBMCs. DNA for the CDR3: TGTGCCAGCAGCTTATACCGGGACAGGGGAATAGATACGCAGTATTTT. Translation gives CASSLYRDRGIDTQYF. Filled out from reference TRBV7-9 and TRBJ2-3, the complete variable domain reads DTGVSQNPRHKITKRGQNVTFRCDPISEHNRLYWYRQTLGQGPEFLTYFQNEAQLEKSRLLSDRFSAERPKGSFSTLEIQRTEQGDSAMYLCASSLYRDRGIDTQYFGPGTRLTVL.